This T cell receptor beta chain was obtained from a study of T cell responses to AZD1222 COVID-19 vaccine. Profiling relied on immunoSEQ multiplex PCR, and the TCRdb table lists in-frame clones only, not all of them. The repertoire holds over 150,000 clones, with about 91% as singletons. General study results and limits: There were vaccine-associated CD4 TCRs across spike, dominant at 160-218 and 743-854. In the spike-specific TCR repertoire, nearly half reportedly target unmutated variant regions. Baseline serology detected seropositivity in only six or seven AZD1222 recipients.

Remarks on this clone: Its antigen is as yet unknown.

The CDR3 length is 16 residues. CDR1 is MDHEN and CDR2 is SYDVKM in the germline V gene. Trimming pared 2 bases from V and 5 bases from J, leaving 19 bases between. This TCR was sampled from an adult in good health. The starting material was peripheral blood, obtained on day 0 of MenACWY control vaccination. The chain recombines TRBV28 with TRBJ2-7, with D possibly TRBD1 on 5 matching bases. Here the CDR3 DNA reads TGTGCCAGCAGTTTAGGGCTGAAGGGGTTAAGGAACGAGCAGTACTTC. Amino acid sequence: CASSLGLKGLRNEQYF. Drawing the rest from reference TRBV28 and TRBJ2-7, the complete variable domain is DVKVTQSSRYLVKRTGEKVFLECVQDMDHENMFWYRQDPGLGLRLIYFSYDVKMKEKGDIPEGYSVSREKKERFSLILESASTNQTSMYLCASSLGLKGLRNEQYFGPGTRLTVT.